Below, 14 T cell receptor beta chains from the same sample are listed, as sequenced in a study of cytomegalovirus exposure and HLA in healthy donors. The PCR used 60 Vbeta and 13 Jbeta primers. TCRdb's copy holds only in-frame clones and misses some; the assay was immunoSEQ multiplex PCR. The repertoire has fewer than 70,000 clones, approximately 70% of them found once; the top ten carry 14%. Sequencing was done on a sample of PBMCs. These receptors came from a male donor in good health and CMV-seropositive.

The chain links TRBV19 to TRBJ1-2; D remains ambiguous. The CDR3 consists of 11 residues. The V end was cut by 5 bases, the J end by 3 bases, with 4 bases between. Per germline, CDR1 LNHDA and CDR2 SQIVND (reference sequence). CDR3 in amino acids: CASSEDYGYTF. As DNA, the CDR3 is TGTGCCAGTAGTGAGGACTATGGCTACACCTTC.

The CDR3 here is CASGSQGAHTEAFF. The CDR3, as DNA: TGTGCCAGCGGCTCCCAGGGGGCCCACACTGAAGCTTTCTTT. The V call is TRBV7-9, the J call TRBJ1-1; 8 bases fit TRBD1. With V trimmed by 8 bases and J by 3 bases, 8 bases remained unmatched. CDR3 length equals 14 residues. CDR1 is SEHNR and CDR2 is FQNEAQ in the germline V gene (reference sequence).

This clone was detected a few times. The rearrangement joins TRBV15 to TRBJ1-4; no definite D call. Germline assignment: CDR1 LNHNV and CDR2 YYDKDF (reference sequence). This CDR3 is built from 16 residues. Trimming took 0 bases from V and 8 from J, leaving 16 bases between them. CDR3 sequence: CATSRDRPGSREKLFF. The CDR3 DNA follows: TGTGCCACCAGCAGAGATCGCCCCGGGTCTAGAGAAAAACTGTTTTTT.

The chain employs TRBV7-6 and TRBJ1-3; perhaps TRBD1 as D (6 bases). Germline assignment: CDR1 SGHVS and CDR2 FNYEAQ. This CDR3 is 14 amino acids long. V was cut by 5 bases and J by 7 bases, with 15 bases left in between. The chain's CDR3 is CASSQRGFGNTIYF. The CDR3 DNA sequence: TGTGCCAGCAGCCAGAGGGGGTTCGGGAACACCATATATTTT.

As concerns this clone: At one end the junction does not follow the germline gene, possibly because of a read error. Other DNA sequences of this sample code for an identical CDR3. The chain links TRBV5-5 to TRBJ2-5, with 7 bases identical to TRBD1. This CDR3 contains 15 residues. The germline V gene encodes CDR1 SGHKS and CDR2 YYEKEE (reference sequence). CDR3 DNA sequence: TGCGCCAGCAGGCCGACAGGGTCGTACCAAGAGACCCAGTACTTC. Its protein product is CASRPTGSYQETQYF.

V usage is TRBV5-6 and J usage is TRBJ2-3; TRBD2 aligns across 7 bases. Germline trimming cut 0 bases from V and 1 base from J; bases unmatched to any gene: 5. The germline V gene has CDR1 SGHDT and CDR2 YYEEEE. The length of the CDR3 is 16 residues. DNA of the CDR3: TGTGCCAGCAGCTTGGCGGCGGGAGCTGGCACAGATACGCAGTATTTT. This encodes CASSLAAGAGTDTQYF.

The chain has TRBV7-9 and TRBJ1-2, with D unresolved. CDR1 and CDR2 from the germline V gene are SEHNR and FQNEAQ (reference sequence). The CDR3 length is 12 residues. Trimming took 1 base from V and 6 from J, leaving 6 bases between them. CDR3 nucleotides: TGTGCCAGCAGCTTAGACGGGGATGGCTACACCTTC. This codes for CASSLDGDGYTF.

This sequence joins TRBV2 and TRBJ2-3, with D possibly TRBD2 on 6 matching bases. The CDR3 extends over 15 amino acids. Trimming took 1 base from V and 2 from J, leaving 10 bases between them. CDR1 is SNHLY and CDR2 is FYNNEI in the germline V gene. CDR3 in DNA: TGTGCCAGCAGTGAAGTGGGACTCAACACAGATACGCAGTATTTT. It yields the protein CASSEVGLNTDTQYF. Filled out from reference TRBV2 and TRBJ2-3, the complete variable domain reads EPEVTQTPSHQVTQMGQEVILRCVPISNHLYFYWYRQILGQKVEFLVSFYNNEISEKSEIFDDQFSVERPDGSNFTLKIRSTKLEDSAMYFCASSEVGLNTDTQYFGPGTRLTVL.

This clone was detected only a few times. The V gene is TRBV11-2, the J gene TRBJ2-7; a possible D gene is TRBD1 (7 bases). Germline V gives CDR1 SGHAT, CDR2 FQNNGV. Trimming took 6 bases from V and 0 from J, leaving 24 bases between them. This CDR3 has 18 amino acids. CDR3 amino acids: CASSSTAGQFLSSYEQYF. The CDR3 nucleotides read TGTGCCAGCAGTAGCACGGCGGGACAGTTTCTTAGCTCCTACGAGCAGTACTTC.

The chain employs TRBV6-5 and TRBJ1-5, with a tentative D call TRBD1 (6 bases). V shed 4 bases and J shed 0 bases, with 13 bases lying between them. This CDR3 contains 16 residues. The V gene's germline CDR1 is MNHEY and CDR2 SVGAGI. This CDR3 reads CASSSKGGYSNQPQHF. The CDR3 DNA is TGTGCCAGCAGTTCAAAGGGGGGGTATAGCAATCAGCCCCAGCATTTT.

V and J are TRBV18 and TRBJ1-5; TRBD1 might be the D (5 bases). The germline CDR1 and CDR2 sequences are KGHSH and LQKENI. The V and J ends lost 3 bases and 4 bases respectively, with 13 bases between them. The CDR3 extends over 15 amino acids. CDR3 amino acids: CASSPPGQRNQPQHF. DNA of the CDR3: TGTGCCAGCTCACCTCCCGGACAACGGAATCAGCCCCAGCATTTT.

Only a few counts were recorded for this clone. The chain employs TRBV27 and TRBJ1-1, with a tentative D call TRBD1 (6 bases). Deletions cut 8 bases from V and 0 bases from J, with 19 bases between. The V gene's germline CDR1 is MNHEY and CDR2 SMNVEV (reference sequence). This CDR3 is 16 amino acids long. CDR3 region: CASGTLRTVMNTEAFF. DNA of the CDR3: TGTGCCAGCGGAACCCTCCGGACAGTCATGAACACTGAAGCTTTCTTT.

This clone has more than one count but fewer than ten. The gene calls are TRBV7-9 and TRBJ2-7; 8 bases match TRBD1. Germline V CDR1 and CDR2: SEHNR, FQNEAQ (reference sequence). The CDR3 loop spans 14 amino acids. V shed 5 bases and J 2 bases; nucleotides not matched to a gene: 5. This CDR3 is CASSAAGQAYEQYF. CDR3 DNA: TGTGCCAGCAGCGCCGCGGGACAGGCCTACGAGCAGTACTTC. Complete variable domain (other parts from reference TRBV7-9 and TRBJ2-7): DTGVSQNPRHKITKRGQNVTFRCDPISEHNRLYWYRQTLGQGPEFLTYFQNEAQLEKSRLLSDRFSAERPKGSFSTLEIQRTEQGDSAMYLCASSAAGQAYEQYFGPGTRLTVT.

As to this clone: The junction shows a germline mismatch at one end, possibly a read error. The V and J genes are TRBV7-9 and TRBJ1-4; D unresolved. Looked up from germline, CDR1 is SEHNR and CDR2 is FQNEAQ (reference sequence). The length of the CDR3 is 12 residues. CDR3 sequence (DNA): TGTTCCAGCAGCTCGATCTTTGAGAAACTGTTTTTT. Protein: CSSSSIFEKLFF.